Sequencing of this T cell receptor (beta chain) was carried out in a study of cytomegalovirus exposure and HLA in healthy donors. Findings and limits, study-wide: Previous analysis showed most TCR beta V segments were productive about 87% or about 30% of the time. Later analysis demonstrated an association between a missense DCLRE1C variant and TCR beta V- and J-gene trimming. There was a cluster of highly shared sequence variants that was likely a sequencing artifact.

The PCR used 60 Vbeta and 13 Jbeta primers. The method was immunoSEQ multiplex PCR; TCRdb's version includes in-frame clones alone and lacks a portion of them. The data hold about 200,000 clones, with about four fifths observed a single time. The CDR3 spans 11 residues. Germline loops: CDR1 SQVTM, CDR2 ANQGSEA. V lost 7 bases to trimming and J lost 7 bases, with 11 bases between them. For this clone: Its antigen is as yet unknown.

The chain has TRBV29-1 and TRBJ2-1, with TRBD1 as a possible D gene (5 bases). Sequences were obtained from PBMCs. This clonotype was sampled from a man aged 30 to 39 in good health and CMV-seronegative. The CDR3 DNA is TGCAGCGGAGGACGGACAAATGAGCAGTTCTTC. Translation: CSGGRTNEQFF.